A single T cell receptor (beta chain) is shown here with its context. This record comes from a study of blood T cell repertoires in COVID-19. The ends were cut back, 4 bases at V and 3 bases at J, with 15 bases in the middle. Germline values: CDR1 LNHDA, CDR2 SQIVND (reference sequence). This CDR3 has 15 amino acids. Method: immunoSEQ multiplex PCR; TCRdb's copy keeps in-frame clones and lacks some. This sample yields some 150,000 clones, of which over 75% are seen a single time; around 8% belongs to the top ten. This receptor was taken from a woman aged 55-69 years with COVID-19, enrolled during active disease. The rearrangement links TRBV19 to TRBJ1-1; no firm D call. Sequenced: peripheral blood. The CDR3 coding sequence is TGTGCCAGTAGTAACTCCATTACCGAGTACACTGAAGCTTTCTTT. This gives the protein CASSNSITEYTEAFF.